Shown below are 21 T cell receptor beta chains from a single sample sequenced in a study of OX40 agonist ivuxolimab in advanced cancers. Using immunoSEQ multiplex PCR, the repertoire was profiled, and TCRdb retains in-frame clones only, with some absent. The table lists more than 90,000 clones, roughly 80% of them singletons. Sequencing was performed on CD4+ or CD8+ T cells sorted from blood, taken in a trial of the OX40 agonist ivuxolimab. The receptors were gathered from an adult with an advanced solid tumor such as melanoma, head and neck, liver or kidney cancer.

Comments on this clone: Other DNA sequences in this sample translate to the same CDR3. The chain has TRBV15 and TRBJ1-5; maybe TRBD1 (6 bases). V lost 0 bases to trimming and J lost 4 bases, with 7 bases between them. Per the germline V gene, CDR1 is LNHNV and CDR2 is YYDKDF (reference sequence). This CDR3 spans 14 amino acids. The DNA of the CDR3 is TGTGCCACCAGCAGAGATAGGGGGAATCAGCCCCAGCATTTT. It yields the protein CATSRDRGNQPQHF.

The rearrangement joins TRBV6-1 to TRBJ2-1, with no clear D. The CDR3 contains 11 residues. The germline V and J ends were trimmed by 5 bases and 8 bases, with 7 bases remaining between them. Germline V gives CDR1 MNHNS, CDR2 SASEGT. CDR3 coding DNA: TGTGCCAGCAGTTACAAAGATGAGCAGTTCTTC. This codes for CASSYKDEQFF.

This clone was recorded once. CDR3 residues: CSVVEGANTEAFF. CDR3 nucleotides: TGCAGCGTTGTGGAGGGTGCGAACACTGAAGCTTTCTTT. The chain joins TRBV29-1 to TRBJ1-1; D is uncertain. Trimming pared 4 bases from V and 1 base from J, leaving 10 bases between. CDR1 is SQVTM and CDR2 is ANQGSEA in the germline V gene. This CDR3 has 13 residues.

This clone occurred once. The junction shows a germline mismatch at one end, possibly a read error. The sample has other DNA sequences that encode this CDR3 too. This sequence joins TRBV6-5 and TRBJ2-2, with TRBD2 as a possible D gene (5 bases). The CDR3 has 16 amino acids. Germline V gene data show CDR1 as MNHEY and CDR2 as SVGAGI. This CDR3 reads CASSYSPGLGTGELFF. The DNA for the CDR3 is TGTGCCAGCAGTTACTCCCCGGGTTTGGGCACCGGGGAGCTATTTTTT.

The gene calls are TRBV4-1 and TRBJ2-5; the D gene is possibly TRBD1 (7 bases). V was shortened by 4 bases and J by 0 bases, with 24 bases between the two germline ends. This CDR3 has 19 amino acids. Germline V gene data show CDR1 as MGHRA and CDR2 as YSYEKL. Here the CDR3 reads CASSRTRGQGGGDQETQYF. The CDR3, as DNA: TGCGCCAGCAGCCGAACGAGGGGGCAGGGCGGAGGGGACCAAGAGACCCAGTACTTC.

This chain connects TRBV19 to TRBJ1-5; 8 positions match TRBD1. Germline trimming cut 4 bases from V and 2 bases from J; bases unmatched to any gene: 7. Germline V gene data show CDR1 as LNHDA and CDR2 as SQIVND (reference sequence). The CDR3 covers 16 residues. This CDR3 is CASSTLRGQGNQPQHF. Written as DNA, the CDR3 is TGTGCCAGTAGTACACTTAGGGGACAGGGCAATCAGCCCCAGCATTTT.

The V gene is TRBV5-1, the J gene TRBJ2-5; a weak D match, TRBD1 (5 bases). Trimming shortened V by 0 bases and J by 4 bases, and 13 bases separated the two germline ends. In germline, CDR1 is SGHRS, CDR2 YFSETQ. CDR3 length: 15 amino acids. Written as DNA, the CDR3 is TGCGCCAGCAGCTTGGTAGCCAGGGTAGGAGAGACCCAGTACTTC. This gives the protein CASSLVARVGETQYF.

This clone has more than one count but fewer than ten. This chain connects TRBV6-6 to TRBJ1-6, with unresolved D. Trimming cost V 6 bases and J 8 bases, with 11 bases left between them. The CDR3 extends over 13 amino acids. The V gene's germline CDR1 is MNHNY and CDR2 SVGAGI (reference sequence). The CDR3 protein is CASRDRQDSPLHF. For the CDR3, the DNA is TGTGCCAGCAGGGACCGTCAGGATTCACCCCTCCACTTT.

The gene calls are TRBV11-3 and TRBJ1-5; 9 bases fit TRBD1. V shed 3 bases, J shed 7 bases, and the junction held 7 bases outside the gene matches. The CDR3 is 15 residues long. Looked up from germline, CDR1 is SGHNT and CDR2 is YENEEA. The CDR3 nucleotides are TGTGCCAGCAGCTTTCACGGACAGGGGAGGCAGCCCCAGCATTTT. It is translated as CASSFHGQGRQPQHF. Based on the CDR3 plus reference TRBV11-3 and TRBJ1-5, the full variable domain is EAGVVQSPRYKIIEKKQPVAFWCNPISGHNTLYWYLQNLGQGPELLIRYENEEAVDDSQLPKDRFSAERLKGVDSTLKIQPAELGDSAVYLCASSFHGQGRQPQHFGDGTRLSIL.

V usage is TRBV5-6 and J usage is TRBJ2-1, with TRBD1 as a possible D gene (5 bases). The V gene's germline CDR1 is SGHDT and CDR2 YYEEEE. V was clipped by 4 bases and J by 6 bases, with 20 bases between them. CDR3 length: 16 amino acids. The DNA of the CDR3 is TGTGCCAGCAGCGGAAGCAGGGCCCCCCTCTCCAATGAGCAGTTCTTC. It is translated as CASSGSRAPLSNEQFF.

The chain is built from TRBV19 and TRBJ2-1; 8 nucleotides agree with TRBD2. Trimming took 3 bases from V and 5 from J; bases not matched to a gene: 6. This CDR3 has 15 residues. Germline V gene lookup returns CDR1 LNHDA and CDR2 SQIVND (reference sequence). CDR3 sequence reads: CASSMPGLVHNEQFF. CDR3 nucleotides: TGTGCCAGTAGTATGCCGGGACTAGTGCACAATGAGCAGTTCTTC.

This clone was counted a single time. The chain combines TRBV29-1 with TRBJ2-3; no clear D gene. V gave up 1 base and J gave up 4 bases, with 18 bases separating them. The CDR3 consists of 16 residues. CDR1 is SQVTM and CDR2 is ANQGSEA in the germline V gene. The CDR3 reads CSVEGPGGAHPDTQYF. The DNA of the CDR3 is TGCAGCGTTGAAGGACCAGGCGGCGCACATCCAGATACGCAGTATTTT.

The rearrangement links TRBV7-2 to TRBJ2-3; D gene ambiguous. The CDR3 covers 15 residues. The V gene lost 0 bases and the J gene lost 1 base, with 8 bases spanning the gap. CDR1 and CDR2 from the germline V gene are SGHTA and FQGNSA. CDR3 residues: CASSLATARTDTQYF. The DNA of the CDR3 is TGTGCCAGCAGCTTAGCTACTGCCCGCACAGATACGCAGTATTTT.

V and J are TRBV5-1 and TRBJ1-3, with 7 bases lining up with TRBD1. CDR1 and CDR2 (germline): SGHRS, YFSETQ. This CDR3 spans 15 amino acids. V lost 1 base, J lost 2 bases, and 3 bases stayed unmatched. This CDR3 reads CASSLPTGTGNTIYF. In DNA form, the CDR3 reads TGCGCCAGCAGCTTGCCGACAGGGACTGGAAACACCATATATTTT.

The CDR3 region is CSVGRATQETQYF. In DNA, the CDR3 is TGCAGCGTTGGGCGGGCTACACAAGAGACCCAGTACTTC. The V call is TRBV29-1, the J call TRBJ2-5; tentatively, D is TRBD2 (5 bases). V was clipped by 4 bases and J by 2 bases, with 11 bases between them. The CDR3 totals 13 residues. The germline CDR1 and CDR2 sequences are SQVTM and ANQGSEA. The whole variable domain, filled in from reference TRBV29-1 and TRBJ2-5, reads SAVISQKPSRDICQRGTSLTIQCQVDSQVTMMFWYRQQPGQSLTLIATANQGSEATYESGFVIDKFPISRPNLTFSTLTVSNMSPEDSSIYLCSVGRATQETQYFGPGTRLLVL.

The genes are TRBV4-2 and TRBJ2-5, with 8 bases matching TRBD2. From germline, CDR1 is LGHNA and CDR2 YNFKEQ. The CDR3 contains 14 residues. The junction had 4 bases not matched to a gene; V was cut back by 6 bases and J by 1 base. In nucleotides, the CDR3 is TGTGCCAGCAGGCTTAGCGGGGCCCAAGAGACCCAGTACTTC. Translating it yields CASRLSGAQETQYF.

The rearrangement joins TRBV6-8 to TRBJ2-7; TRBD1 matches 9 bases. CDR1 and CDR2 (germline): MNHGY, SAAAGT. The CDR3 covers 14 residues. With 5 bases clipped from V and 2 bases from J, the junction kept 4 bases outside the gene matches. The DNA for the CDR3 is TGTGCCAGCAGTGCTACAGGGGGCCCCTACGAGCAGTACTTC. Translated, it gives CASSATGGPYEQYF.

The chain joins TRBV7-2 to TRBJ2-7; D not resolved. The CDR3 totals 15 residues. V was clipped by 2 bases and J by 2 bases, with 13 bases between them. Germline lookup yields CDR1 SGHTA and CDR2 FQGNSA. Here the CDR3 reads CASSLTAGSAYEQYF. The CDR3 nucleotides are TGTGCCAGCAGCTTAACCGCCGGGTCTGCCTACGAGCAGTACTTC.

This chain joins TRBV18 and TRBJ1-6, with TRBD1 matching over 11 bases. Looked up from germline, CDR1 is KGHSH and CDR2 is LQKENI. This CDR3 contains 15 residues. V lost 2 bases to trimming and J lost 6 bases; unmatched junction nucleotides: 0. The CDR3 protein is CASSPGQGANSPLHF. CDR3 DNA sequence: TGTGCCAGCTCACCAGGACAGGGGGCTAATTCACCCCTCCACTTT.

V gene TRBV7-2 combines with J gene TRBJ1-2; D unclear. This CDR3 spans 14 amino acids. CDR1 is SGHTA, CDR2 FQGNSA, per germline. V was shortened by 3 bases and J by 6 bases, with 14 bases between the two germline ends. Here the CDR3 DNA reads TGTGCCAGCAGCTTTGTTGCGGGAGCTGATGGCTACACCTTC. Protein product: CASSFVAGADGYTF.

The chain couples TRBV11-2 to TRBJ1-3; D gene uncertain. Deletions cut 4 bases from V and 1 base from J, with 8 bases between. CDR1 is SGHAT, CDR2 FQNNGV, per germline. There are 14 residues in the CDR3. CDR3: CASSSQPSGNTIYF. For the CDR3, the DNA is TGTGCCAGCAGCTCCCAACCTTCTGGAAACACCATATATTTT.